The T cell receptor (beta chain) described here comes from a study of monozygotic twins with inflammatory bowel disease (dated by TCRdb to between 2018 and 2021). Describing the broader study: The complete study included 28 monozygotic twin pairs: 19 IBD-discordant Danish pairs and nine German pairs, of which four were IBD-concordant and five were IBD-discordant. Each individual had, on average, about 151 000 unique TCRalpha sequences and 181 000 unique TCRbeta sequences available for analysis. The search for disease-associated traits relied mainly on comparing, within discordant pairs, IBD patients with their genetically identical healthy co-twins. What the study reported, not specific to this receptor: Fewer clonotypes were shared with other individuals by IBD patients than by healthy twins, most markedly in patients showing signs of disease activity. No difference in repertoire similarity was observed between concordant and discordant twins, possibly owing to limited statistical power. The analysis was unable to tell apart different T cell subtypes. No single strong signal or clonotype linked to IBD turned up in the results, so the idea that one exists was not supported. Because patients received different immunosuppressive treatments, the repertoires may have picked up extra background noise and variability between individuals. TCRbeta repertoire diversity, by inverse Simpson index, was decreased in IBD patients compared with their healthy co-twins.

A remark on this clonotype: Its antigen remains undetermined.

From each donor, a roughly 2.6 ml peripheral blood sample was collected into PAXgene tubes and stored at -80 degrees C. Without T cell sorting, total RNA was isolated from whole blood using the PAXgene blood miRNA kit on an automated QIAcube. Peripheral blood from monozygotic twin pairs concordant or discordant for inflammatory bowel disease was subjected to deep TCRalpha and TCRbeta repertoire profiling with unique molecular barcoding. Smoking habits were recorded for all twin pairs, and each individual was classified as a current, former or never smoker. Library preparation was by 5' RACE. The input for every TCR library was 3500 ng of total RNA. For each sample, cDNA was synthesized in eight separate reactions using SMARTScribe reverse transcriptase. During cDNA synthesis, unique molecular identifiers containing a 6-nucleotide sample barcode were introduced by template switching. TCRalpha and TCRbeta cDNA was amplified by two nested PCRs of 16 and 9 cycles, with bead purification after each PCR. Before amplification, the cDNA was both treated with uracil DNA-glycosylase and purified with the QIAquick PCR purification kit. In the second PCR, Illumina TruSeq-compatible adapters and sample-specific barcodes were added. Library quality and concentration were assessed using TapeStation and Qubit, and roughly 5 ng of each library was pooled. Pooled libraries were sequenced on an Illumina HiSeq2500 single-index Rapid Run with 2 x 100 bp reads and custom sequencing primers. Under the source paper's analysis protocol: PCR and sequencing errors were corrected by UMI-based consensus assembly using MiGEC version 1.2.6. V(D)J alignment, clonotype assembly and CDR3 extraction were performed with MiXCR version 2.1.1. To normalise gene usage, clonotype sharing and MAIT/NKT TCR abundance, the analysis used the top 1000, 10 000 and 20 000 clonotypes per sample. After downsampling to 27 000 UMIs, diversity was calculated as the inverse Simpson index using the vegan R package. Paired Mann-Whitney U tests were applied to discordant twin pairs, with Benjamini-Hochberg correction for multiple testing. Based on TCRdb reprocessing of the reads, there is one entry per CDR3 protein sequence, and DNA is missing. The V and J calls and clone size are TCRdb's, not the authors'. The sample table on file contains about 330,000 distinct CDR3 sequences. Of the sample, approximately 2% is held by the ten largest clones.

Taken from the germline V gene (reference sequence), the CDR1 and CDR2 loops are DFQATT and SNEGSKA. The CDR3 has 14 amino acids, counting the end cysteine and phenylalanine. DNA is not recorded here. The chain is made from TRBV20-1 and TRBJ2-3; without DNA, the TCRdb call of TRBD2 cannot be checked. The receptor comes from a human donor with ulcerative colitis or Crohn's disease, or a healthy co-twin of an affected twin (not recorded which). Sample: blood. The CDR3 in this case is CSVSSLLGTDTQYF.